A single sample gave rise to the 9 T cell receptor beta chains below, sequenced in a study of cytomegalovirus exposure and HLA in healthy donors. In the PCR, 60 Vbeta and 13 Jbeta primers were used. The data were produced by immunoSEQ multiplex PCR, yet TCRdb's version contains in-frame clones alone and is incomplete. The repertoire holds some 60,000 clones, with about 86% as singletons. The specimen sequenced was PBMCs. These TCRs come from a man aged 40-55 years in good health and CMV-seronegative.

This sequence joins TRBV14 and TRBJ2-2; D might be TRBD1 (6 bases). Germline-derived CDR1 and CDR2 are SGHDN and FVKESK. V lost 9 bases to trimming and J lost 0 bases, with 14 bases between them. CDR3 length equals 15 residues. CDR3: CASHGQPANTGELFF. The CDR3 coding sequence is TGTGCCAGTCACGGACAGCCCGCGAACACCGGGGAGCTGTTTTTT.

The chain carries TRBV7-9 and TRBJ1-3, with TRBD1 identical over 7 bases. The V gene end was trimmed by 5 bases and the J gene end by 0 bases; junction bases not matched to a gene: 4. Germline values: CDR1 SEHNR, CDR2 FQNEAQ (reference sequence). The CDR3 is 15 amino acids. The DNA for the CDR3 is TGTGCCAGCAGCGCCGGGACAGACTCTGGAAACACCATATATTTT. It codes for CASSAGTDSGNTIYF.

The chain joins TRBV15 to TRBJ2-5, with 8 bases fitting TRBD1. Germline V CDR1 and CDR2: LNHNV, YYDKDF (reference sequence). The length of the CDR3 is 14 residues. Losses at the gene ends were 8 bases for V and 2 bases for J; bases not matched to a gene: 7. The CDR3 region is CATREDREQETQYF. The CDR3 nucleotides read TGTGCCACCCGAGAGGACAGGGAACAAGAGACCCAGTACTTC.

The chain recombines TRBV11-2 with TRBJ2-4; D ambiguous. Germline V lookup: CDR1 SGHAT, CDR2 FQNNGV. Trimming took 4 bases from V and 0 from J, leaving 4 bases between them. The CDR3 is 13 amino acids. CDR3 amino acids: CASSSLAKNIQYF. In nucleotides, the CDR3 is TGTGCCAGCAGCTCCTTAGCCAAAAACATTCAGTACTTC. Based on the CDR3 plus reference TRBV11-2 and TRBJ2-4, the full variable domain is EAGVAQSPRYKIIEKRQSVAFWCNPISGHATLYWYQQILGQGPKLLIQFQNNGVVDDSQLPKDRFSAERLKGVDSTLKIQPAKLEDSAVYLCASSSLAKNIQYFGAGTRLSVL.

This clone has just a few counts. The CDR3, as DNA: TGTGCCAGCACCCCCAGCGGGGGAACAGATACGCAGTATTTT. Protein product: CASTPSGGTDTQYF. The J gene is TRBJ2-3, the V gene TRBV6-1, with 8 bases aligning to TRBD2. V was clipped by 7 bases and J by 3 bases; unmatched bases: 6. The length of the CDR3 is 14 residues. Germline values: CDR1 MNHNS, CDR2 SASEGT.

This clone was detected a few times. This chain joins TRBV4-3 and TRBJ1-5, with a tentative D call TRBD1 (6 bases). V gave up 4 bases and J gave up 0 bases, with 16 bases separating them. CDR1 is LGHNA and CDR2 is YSLEER in the germline V gene. The CDR3 consists of 17 residues. CDR3: CASSLGQRLYSNQPQHF. The CDR3 region has the DNA TGCGCCAGCAGCCTAGGACAGAGACTGTATAGCAATCAGCCCCAGCATTTT.

The chain couples TRBV11-2 to TRBJ1-2; 10 positions match TRBD1. The CDR3 has 15 residues. CDR1 is SGHAT and CDR2 is FQNNGV in the germline V gene. V was pared by 3 bases and J by 6 bases, with 7 bases of the junction left unmatched. This CDR3 is CASSFSSGQGNGYTF. The CDR3 bases are TGTGCCAGCAGCTTTTCCTCGGGACAGGGGAATGGCTACACCTTC.

This clone was picked up a small number of times. The chain couples TRBV5-1 to TRBJ1-1; 9 bases map to TRBD1. CDR1 is SGHRS, CDR2 YFSETQ, per germline. This CDR3 spans 12 amino acids. V shed 0 bases and J 10 bases; nucleotides not matched to a gene: 1. CDR3: CASSLDRGRAFF. DNA of the CDR3: TGCGCCAGCAGCTTGGACAGGGGGCGAGCTTTCTTT.

The J gene is TRBJ2-3, the V gene TRBV11-2; the D gene is possibly TRBD2 (6 bases). Germline CDR1 is SGHAT and CDR2 is FQNNGV. Trimming cost V 5 bases and J 6 bases, with 15 bases left between them. The CDR3 sequence is 14 residues long. The CDR3 DNA sequence: TGTGCCAGCAGCCCCATGAGGAGGGTCGATACGCAGTATTTT. Protein sequence: CASSPMRRVDTQYF.